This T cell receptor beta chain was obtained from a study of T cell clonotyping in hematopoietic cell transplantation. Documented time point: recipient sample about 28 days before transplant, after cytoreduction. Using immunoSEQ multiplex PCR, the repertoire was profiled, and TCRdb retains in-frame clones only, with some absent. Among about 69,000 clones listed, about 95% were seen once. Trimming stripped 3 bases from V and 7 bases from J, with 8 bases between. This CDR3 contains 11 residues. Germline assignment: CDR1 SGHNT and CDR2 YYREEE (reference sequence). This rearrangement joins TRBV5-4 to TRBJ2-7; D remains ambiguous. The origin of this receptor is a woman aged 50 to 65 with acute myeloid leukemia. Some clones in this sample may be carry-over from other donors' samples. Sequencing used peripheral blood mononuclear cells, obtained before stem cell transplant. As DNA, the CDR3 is TGTGCCAGCAGCTCCACAGCTGAGCAGTACTTC. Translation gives CASSSTAEQYF. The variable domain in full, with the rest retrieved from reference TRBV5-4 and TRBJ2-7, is ETGVTQSPTHLIKTRGQQVTLRCSSQSGHNTVSWYQQALGQGPQFIFQYYREEENGRGNFPPRFSGLQFPNYSSELNVNALELDDSALYLCASSSTAEQYFGPGTRLTVT.